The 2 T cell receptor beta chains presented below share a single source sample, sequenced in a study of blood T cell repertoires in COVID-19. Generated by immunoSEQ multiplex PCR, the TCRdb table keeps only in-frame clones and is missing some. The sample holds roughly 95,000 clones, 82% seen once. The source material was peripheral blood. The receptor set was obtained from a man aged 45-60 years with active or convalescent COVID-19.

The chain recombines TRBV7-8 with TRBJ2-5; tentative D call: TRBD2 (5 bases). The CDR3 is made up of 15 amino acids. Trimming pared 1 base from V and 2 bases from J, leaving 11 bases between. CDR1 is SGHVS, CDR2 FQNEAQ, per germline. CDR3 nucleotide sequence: TGTGCCAGCAGCTTAGGCGTTCTAGCACAAGAGACCCAGTACTTC. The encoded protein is CASSLGVLAQETQYF.

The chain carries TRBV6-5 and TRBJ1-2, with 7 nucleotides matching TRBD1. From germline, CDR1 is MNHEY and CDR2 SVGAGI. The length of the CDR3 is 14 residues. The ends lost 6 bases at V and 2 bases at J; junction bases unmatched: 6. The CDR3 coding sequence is TGTGCCAGCAGCCGGGACAGAAGCAACTATGGCTACACCTTC. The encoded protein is CASSRDRSNYGYTF.